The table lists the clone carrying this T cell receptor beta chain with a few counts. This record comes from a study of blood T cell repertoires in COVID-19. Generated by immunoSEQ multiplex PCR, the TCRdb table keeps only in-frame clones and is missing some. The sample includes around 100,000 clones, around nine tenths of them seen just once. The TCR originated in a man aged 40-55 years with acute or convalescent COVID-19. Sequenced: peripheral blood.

In DNA, the CDR3 is TGTGCCAGCTCCTCAAACCCGGGACAGGGTTTAAACACTGAAGCTTTCTTT. The encoded protein is CASSSNPGQGLNTEAFF. This sequence joins TRBV18 and TRBJ1-1; 9 nucleotides agree with TRBD1. The CDR3 is made up of 17 amino acids. V lost 6 bases and J lost 2; bases outside the gene matches: 13. The germline V gene has CDR1 KGHSH and CDR2 LQKENI. The full variable domain, in which reference TRBV18 and TRBJ1-1 provide the parts outside the CDR3, is NAGVMQNPRHLVRRRGQEARLRCSPMKGHSHVYWYRQLPEEGLKFMVYLQKENIIDESGMPKERFSAEFPKEGPSILRIQQVVRGDSAAYFCASSSNPGQGLNTEAFFGQGTRLTVV.